This T cell receptor (beta chain) is from a study of CD8+ T cells in alopecia areata. Whole-study context: Tofacitinib ran 6 to 18 months, followed by 6 months off drug. Points from the study as a whole: Amid tofacitinib therapy, many expanded lesional clones stayed present in scalp and blood. One nonresponder leaves baseline CD8+ expansion's link to response uncertain.

As the sequencing template, cDNA was produced by extracting RNA and reverse transcribing it. Assay used: immunoSEQ multiplex PCR; TCRdb lists only in-frame clones, some missing. There are 180,000 or so clones in the sample; about 61% occur only once, and approximately 16% lies in the top ten. The V and J ends lost 4 bases and 3 bases respectively, with 16 bases between them. In germline, CDR1 is MGHRA, CDR2 YSYEKL. The CDR3 runs to 16 residues. Worth noting for this clone: Its specificity is unknown.

This sample's treatment: oral pan-JAK inhibitor, 5-10 mg twice daily. Lesional scalp tissue (obtained by punch biopsy) and peripheral blood were collected from alopecia areata patients. The gene calls are TRBV4-1 and TRBJ1-5; D may be TRBD1 (5 bases). The input for sequencing was CD4+ T cells sorted from blood, taken at approximately week 55, from a patient treated with tofacitinib. This receptor was identified in a human donor with alopecia areata. CDR3 amino acids: CASSPTSGHPNQPQHF. The CDR3 region has the DNA TGCGCCAGCAGCCCGACGTCCGGACACCCCAATCAGCCCCAGCATTTT.